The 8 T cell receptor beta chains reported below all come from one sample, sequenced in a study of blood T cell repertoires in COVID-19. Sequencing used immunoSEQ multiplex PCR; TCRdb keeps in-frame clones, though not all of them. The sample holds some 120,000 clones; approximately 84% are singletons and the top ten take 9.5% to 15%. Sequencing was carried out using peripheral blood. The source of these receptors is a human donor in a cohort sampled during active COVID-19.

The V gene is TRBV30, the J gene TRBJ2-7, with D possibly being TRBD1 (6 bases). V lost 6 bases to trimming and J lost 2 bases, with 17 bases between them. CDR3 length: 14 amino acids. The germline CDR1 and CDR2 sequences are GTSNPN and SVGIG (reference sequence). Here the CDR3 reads CACTGMGHPYEQYF. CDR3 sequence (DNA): TGTGCCTGCACCGGAATGGGACATCCCTACGAGCAGTACTTC.

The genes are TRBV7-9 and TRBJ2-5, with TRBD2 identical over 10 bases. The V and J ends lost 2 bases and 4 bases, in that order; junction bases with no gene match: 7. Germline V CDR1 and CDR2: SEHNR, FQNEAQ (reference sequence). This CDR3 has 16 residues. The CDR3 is CASSLLAGARRETQYF. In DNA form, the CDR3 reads TGTGCCAGCAGCTTACTAGCGGGGGCAAGGAGAGAGACCCAGTACTTC.

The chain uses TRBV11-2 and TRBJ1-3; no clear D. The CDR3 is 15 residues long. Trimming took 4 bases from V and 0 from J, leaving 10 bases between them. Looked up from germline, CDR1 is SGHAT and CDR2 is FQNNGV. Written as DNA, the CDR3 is TGTGCCAGCAGCTCGTTTGGAGCCTCTGGAAACACCATATATTTT. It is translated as CASSSFGASGNTIYF.

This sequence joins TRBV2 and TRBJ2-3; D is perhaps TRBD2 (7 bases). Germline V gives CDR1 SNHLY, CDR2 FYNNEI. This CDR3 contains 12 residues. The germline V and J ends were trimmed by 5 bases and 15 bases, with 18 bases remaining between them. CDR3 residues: CASSSEGGRFYF. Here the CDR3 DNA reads TGTGCCAGCAGTTCAGAGGGGGGGCGATTCTATTTT.

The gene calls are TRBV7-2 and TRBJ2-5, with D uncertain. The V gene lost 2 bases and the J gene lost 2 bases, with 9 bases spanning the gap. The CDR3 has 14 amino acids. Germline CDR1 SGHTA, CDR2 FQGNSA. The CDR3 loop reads CASSLFPLQETQYF. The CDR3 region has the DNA TGTGCCAGCAGCTTATTTCCCCTGCAAGAGACCCAGTACTTC.

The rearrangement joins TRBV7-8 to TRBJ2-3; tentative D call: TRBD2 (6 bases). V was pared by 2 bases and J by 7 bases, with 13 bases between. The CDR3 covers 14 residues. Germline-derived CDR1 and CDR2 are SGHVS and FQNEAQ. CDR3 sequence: CASSLPGLMNTQYF. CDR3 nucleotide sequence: TGTGCCAGCAGCTTACCGGGACTGATGAATACGCAGTATTTT.

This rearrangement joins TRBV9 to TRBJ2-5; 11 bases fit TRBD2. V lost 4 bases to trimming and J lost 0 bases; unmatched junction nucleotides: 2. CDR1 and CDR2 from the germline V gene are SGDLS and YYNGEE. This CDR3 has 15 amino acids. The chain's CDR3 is CASSLAGGYQETQYF. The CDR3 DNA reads TGTGCCAGCAGCTTAGCGGGGGGGTACCAAGAGACCCAGTACTTC.

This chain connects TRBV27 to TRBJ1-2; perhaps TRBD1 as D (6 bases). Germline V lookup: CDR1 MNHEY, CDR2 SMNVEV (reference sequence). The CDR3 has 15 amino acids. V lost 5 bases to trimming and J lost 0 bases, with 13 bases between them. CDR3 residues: CASSLHRATNYGYTF. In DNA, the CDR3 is TGTGCCAGCAGTCTCCACAGGGCTACTAACTATGGCTACACCTTC.